This T cell receptor beta chain was recovered during a study of cytomegalovirus exposure and HLA in healthy donors (dated by TCRdb to about 2017). For the study in its entirety: In an earlier analysis of 550 to 750 of the donors, 250 to 350 Gb of sequence data and 117 million unique TCR beta sequences from 150 million to 200 million T cells were reported. A later genetic analysis used genome-wide SNP genotypes for about 55% of the 666 donors, treating that subset as a discovery cohort. In an earlier analysis of 587 of the donors, high-throughput TCR beta sequencing was used to judge whether each TCR beta V gene segment behaved as functional or pseudogenic. The number of donors typed differed by locus, with about 629-630 for A, B, C, DRB1 and DQB1, around 500 for DQA1, 600 to 610 for DPA1, and some 450 for DPB1. In addition to the first cohort of 666 subjects, a separate validation cohort of under 150 different subjects was used. Across about 380 genotyped donors of the cohort, an average of roughly 250,000 unique TCR beta nucleotide sequences per donor were sequenced, and 15% to 20% of those sequences were non-productive. To predict cytomegalovirus infection status, the study brought together high-throughput TCR immunosequencing, statistical association of individual TCRs with disease status, and machine learning. Rather than drawing on any new phenotypic data, the later analysis identified candidate immune exposures from TCR beta sequences and the way those sequences occurred across donors. A later analysis re-analyzed previously published TCR beta repertoires from approximately 670 donors and added high-resolution HLA genotyping to study TCR occurrence patterns. Donor age, sex, ethnicity and CMV serostatus were compiled alongside the repertoire data. An early release covering roughly 600 HLA-typed donors comprised 250 to 350 gigabases of sequencing data and roughly 85 million unique TCR sequences. Among the approximately 430 genotyped donors, around 81% belonged to the genetic ancestry cluster associated with self-reported Caucasian donors. Class I and class II HLA loci were covered by the typing at four-digit resolution. The study was designed to test whether signatures of past pathogen exposure could be identified by cataloging public T cell receptors. All discovery cohort repertoires had been generated using a single sequencing platform. Because of strong linkage in the cohort, roughly five DR-DQ haplotypes were treated as single units for association and clustering. The T cell repertoires of around 670 subjects were profiled by immunosequencing and related to cytomegalovirus serostatus. The full study reports these points: Only TCR beta chains were sequenced in this cohort, and the absence of alpha or paired-chain data limited detectable features. At a false discovery rate of 0.05, a later analysis linked 16,951 TCR beta sequences to specific HLA alleles. Compared with equally common non-associated chains, HLA-associated TCR beta chains in a later analysis were more clonally expanded and had lower generation probabilities. Broadly in line with IMGT annotations, most TCR beta V segments showed up in productive rearrangements about 87% or about 30% of the time in an earlier analysis of a few hundred of the donors. Sequencing depth was assumed to be roughly uniform across donors in the presence/absence analyses, though that assumption may not hold. HLA typing was unavailable for some donors at each locus, so association tests used only the typed subset. While some public TCRs were present in many individuals, most TCR sequences turned up only very rarely across donors. In a later analysis, several top co-occurrence clusters were reported to appear linked to parvovirus B19, influenza, CMV and Epstein-Barr virus. Because counts were too low, roughly 16 rarely observed V segments, including chromosome 9 orphons, were excluded from the earlier analysis of under 650 of the donors. When HLA alleles, especially DR and DQ, strongly co-occurred, TCR associations were difficult to assign to individual alleles. In vitro tests confirmed that a few of the cytomegalovirus-associated TCR beta chains recognize cytomegalovirus antigens. A cluster of highly shared sequence variants was judged likely to be a technical artifact of the sequencing pipeline. In a later genetic analysis, fewer N-insertions in productive TCRs were reported among donors in an Asian-associated ancestry cluster than the 666-donor mean. Some IMGT-functional V segments, including TRBV6-2 and TRBV6-3, could not be told apart with the 87-base-pair reads, so those segments were excluded. In both the original and validation cohorts, the classifier was reported to diagnose cytomegalovirus status with high specificity and sensitivity. According to a later analysis, most CMV-associated TCR beta chains appeared to be HLA-restricted, and the HLA associations seemed to be driven largely by CMV exposure. Linkage disequilibrium might explain the correlated functional status among segregating V segments, but an unknown experimental factor could not be excluded. In a later analysis, the rate of TCR association differed among HLA loci, with DRB1 alleles having the most associated TCRs and HLA-C alleles having the fewest. A further reported finding was that TCR beta sequences accurately predicted the HLA-A and HLA-B alleles for most subjects in the first cohort. The authors suggested that the approach could potentially be extended to other disease states and immunological phenotypes. A total of about 150 TCR beta chains were listed by the study as associated with cytomegalovirus. The only immune exposure information available for the cohort was CMV serostatus. V-gene and J-gene trimming of TCR beta chains was associated with a missense DCLRE1C variant in a later genetic analysis, and the association was replicated in an independent cohort.

In the case of this clone: This clone's antigen is unknown. No base-level quality is on record; no much larger clone is a single base apart.

Unmatched junction bases come to 7, with V trimmed by 3 bases and J by 2 bases. Taken from cysteine to phenylalanine, the CDR3 has 15 residues. Only CDR3 DNA is held: 45 bases, read in frame from base 1. Taken from the germline V gene, the CDR1 and CDR2 loops are SGHDT and YYEEEE. The cohort was made up of approximately 670 healthy bone marrow donors. Cohort members were all nominally healthy when sampled, although unrecorded immune exposures were likely present. The donor was CMV seropositive and belonged to the group of 250 to 300 seropositive cohort members. A peripheral blood sample was collected from each donor, and TCR beta sequencing was performed on peripheral blood mononuclear cells. Genomic DNA was extracted from the blood cell samples with the Qiagen DNeasy Blood Extraction Kit. Receptors were amplified or captured by the immunoSEQ multiplex PCR assay. For the multiplex PCR, a mixture combining 60 forward primers for TCR Vbeta segments and 13 reverse primers for TCR Jbeta segments was used. A multiplex PCR assay on genomic DNA amplified the CDR3 region of rearranged TCR beta genes. The Illumina HiSeq System was used to sequence the amplified TCR beta libraries as 87-base-pair reads. On the authors' methods: Across the 600 to 700 repertoires, a later analysis counted 80 million or so unique TCR beta chains, 9.5 million to 13 million of which were shared by at least two donors. A nearest-neighbor algorithm error-corrected the raw reads and collapsed the reads into unique sequences, merging closely related sequences to remove PCR and sequencing errors. V, D and J gene segments were assigned by aligning CDR3 sequences to IMGT reference sequences. For a sequence to be retained, a match of at least six nucleotides was required to both a V gene segment and a J gene segment. Rearrangements were called productive when the CDR3 lacked stop codons and stayed in frame with V and J; all others were non-productive. Following IMGT convention, CDR3 was defined as the stretch from the second conserved V-encoded cysteine up to the conserved J-encoded phenylalanine. Sequences without an unambiguous match to a single V gene segment were excluded from the earlier analysis of a few hundred of the donors. An earlier analysis of 587 of the donors classified V segments as functional when productive rearrangements were above 56.7% and as segregating when the standard deviation between donors was above 5%. A statistical classification framework was built for diagnosing cytomegalovirus status from the catalog of TCR beta chain sequences. V and J gene assignment, in a later analysis, came from comparing TCR nucleotide sequences with IMGT/GENE-DB human TR gene sequences. A later analysis assigned CDR3 sequences and most-parsimonious VDJ recombination scenarios with the TCRdist pipeline. In a later analysis, each TCR beta chain was defined by its CDR3 amino acid sequence together with its V-gene family, and reads lacking a unique V-gene family were excluded. In a later analysis, some 600 highly shared, low-generation-probability nucleotide sequences were removed to address suspected cross-contamination and a sequencing artifact. For each public chain, a later analysis derived a clonal expansion index from normalized ranks of inferred template counts within each repertoire. A later analysis computed generation probabilities with a VDJ recombination model fitted to out-of-frame rearrangements, and checked the results against IGoR. Hypergeometric tests were used in a later analysis to score TCR-TCR, TCR-HLA and TCR-CMV co-occurrence, with a repertoire-size bias correction applied to the TCR pairs. A later analysis estimated false discovery rates by permuting HLA or CMV assignments 20 times. A later analysis grouped co-occurring TCRs with DBSCAN, adding TCRdist sequence similarity when clustering within HLA-allele-positive subsets. Repertoires with fewer than 30,000 or more than 120,000 public chains, plus five repertoires with anomalous nucleotide sharing, were excluded from co-occurrence clustering. As stored in TCRdb, this immuneACCESS dataset retains in-frame rearrangements with V and J assigned. A fraction of the clones does not appear; measured against another copy, unresolved V genes explain less than half of the discrepancy, and the remainder lacks a known reason. That table gives V, J and clone size, and the DNA gave D and trimming. This sample comprises approximately 75,000 clones, 60% to 75% of them detected only once. Less than 25% of the sample belongs to the ten largest clones.

The sample comprised PBMCs. This clonotype was obtained from a man aged 35 to 55 in good health and CMV-seropositive. The chain is encoded by TRBV5-6 joined to TRBJ2-5, with 7 middle bases fitting TRBD1. The CDR3 loop reads CASSWLPGQQETQYF. The DNA is as follows: TGTGCCAGCAGCTGGTTGCCGGGACAGCAAGAGACCCAGTACTTC.